The T cell receptor beta chain under discussion was sequenced for a study of blood T cell repertoires in COVID-19. Only in-frame clones appear in the TCRdb table, and some are missing; sequencing was by immunoSEQ multiplex PCR. The table lists 250,000 to 350,000 clones, 70% to 85% of them singletons. This CDR3 comprises 12 residues. CDR1 and CDR2 (germline): ENHRY, SYGVKD. Trimming left V 8 bases short and J 3 bases short, with 10 bases between. The rearrangement uses TRBV10-3 and TRBJ1-1, with D possibly being TRBD1 (6 bases). The sequenced sample consisted of peripheral blood. The receptor comes from a human donor with COVID-19, enrolled during active disease. The donor label of this sample is uncertain. The DNA for the CDR3 is TGTGCCATCGGGACACTATACACTGAAGCTTTCTTT. Protein product: CAIGTLYTEAFF.